One T cell receptor (beta chain) is described in this entry. This clone was observed once. The antigen it recognizes is unknown. No base qualities exist here, and no much larger clone lies one base off it. This entry comes from a study of Ad26.COV2.S vaccination and SARS-CoV-2 variants (dated by TCRdb to the early 2020s). A note on the overall study: Sequencing of the TCRbeta repertoire served to evaluate the specificity and breadth of SARS-CoV-2-reactive T cell receptors following Ad26.COV2.S vaccination. The TCR-sequenced set comprised around 30 samples: some 20 Ad26.COV2.S vaccine recipients, 5 placebo recipients and 8 SARS-CoV-2 convalescent individuals.

For CDR1 and CDR2, the germline V gene lists SGHTS and YDEGEE. CDR3 length: 16 amino acids, cysteine to phenylalanine. Just the 48-base CDR3 DNA is kept, in frame starting at base 1. Relative to germline, V is missing 4 bases and J is missing 9 bases, with 10 bases of the junction outside any gene match. The full study reports these points: It was noted by the authors that total T cell responses may have been underestimated by the TCR breadth and depth analyses. After vaccination, substantial breadth of spike-specific CD8+ and CD4+ T cell responses was reported. Comparable non-spike TCR breadth was observed between vaccine and placebo recipients, consistent with only spike being contained in the vaccine. Ad26.COV2.S recipients had higher spike-specific TCR breadth than placebo recipients (P = 0.0014).

The immunoSEQ Assay was used to sequence TCRbeta CDR3 regions. After extraction, genomic DNA underwent amplification by bias-controlled multiplex PCR, followed by high-throughput sequencing. On the study's bioinformatics: To quantify the absolute abundance of each unique TCRbeta CDR3 region, sequences were collapsed and filtered. Usable DNA was measured by amplifying reference genes present in all nucleated cells, and TCRbeta template counts were normalized to that usable DNA to estimate T cell fraction. Repertoire TCRs were annotated as SARS-CoV-2-specific by exact matching of V gene, CDR3 amino acid sequence and J gene to a known reactive TCR set. The reference SARS-CoV-2 TCR set was derived from MIRA and filtered for enrichment in COVID-19-positive ImmuneCODE repertoires, a step that removed public or cross-reactive TCRs. Using the MIRA antigens, annotated TCRs were further analysed by specific ORF or by position within an ORF. Breadth was defined as annotated unique rearrangements over total unique productive rearrangements; depth was the summed frequency of those rearrangements. Group comparisons of TCR breadth used two-sided Wilcoxon rank-sum tests. The clones in this table, taken by TCRdb from immuneACCESS, are in-frame only. Not every clone is retained; where verified, under half of the shortfall comes from an unresolved V gene, and the cause of the rest is unknown. V and J calls and clone size are those listed in that table; D and trimming were worked out from the DNA. The sample records 43,000 or so clones, approximately 80% of which are singletons. Jointly, the top ten make up roughly 50% of the sample.

The label giving this sample's time point can be read as: individuals recovered from natural SARS-CoV-2 infection. This chain is built from TRBV5-8 and TRBJ2-1; TRBD2 agrees with 13 junctional bases. This receptor was identified in a human donor who had recovered from COVID-19. The sequences come from peripheral blood, collected after recovery from COVID-19. The CDR3 here reads CASSVWTSGSMSEQFF. The nucleotide sequence is TGTGCCAGCAGCGTATGGACTAGCGGGAGTATGAGTGAGCAGTTCTTC.